These 10 T cell receptor beta chains originate from one sample sequenced in a study of blood T cell repertoires in COVID-19. Profiling relied on immunoSEQ multiplex PCR, and the TCRdb table lists in-frame clones only, not all of them. The data contain about 160,000 clones, more than 75% of them seen just once; the ten biggest clones take up less than 10%. Sequences were obtained from peripheral blood. These receptors all come from a woman aged 55-69 years with COVID-19, enrolled during active disease.

The chain has TRBV7-8 and TRBJ1-2; TRBD1 matches at 9 bases. V trimming: 5 bases; J trimming: 6 bases; junction bases outside the gene matches: 10. The CDR3 is 15 amino acids. The V gene's germline CDR1 is SGHVS and CDR2 FQNEAQ. CDR3 in amino acids: CASSPAGTGRDGYTF. CDR3 in DNA: TGTGCCAGCAGCCCTGCCGGGACAGGGAGGGATGGCTACACCTTC.

This clone came up once. The chain uses TRBV6-5 and TRBJ1-2, with D unresolved. Looked up from germline, CDR1 is MNHEY and CDR2 is SVGAGI. With 3 bases removed from V and 2 bases from J, the gap between germline ends came to 10 bases. This CDR3 region has 14 residues. Written as DNA, the CDR3 is TGTGCCAGCAGTTATGATTGGCAGAACTATGGCTACACCTTC. Its translation: CASSYDWQNYGYTF.

The chain uses TRBV6-6 and TRBJ2-4; D gene unclear. Trimming cost V 2 bases and J 9 bases, with 11 bases left between them. The CDR3 covers 13 residues. The germline V gene encodes CDR1 MNHNY and CDR2 SVGAGI (reference sequence). The DNA for the CDR3 is TGTGCCAGCAGTTACCCCCGGTCTCCCATTCAGTACTTC. This sequence encodes CASSYPRSPIQYF.

J is TRBJ1-1 and V is TRBV7-8; 12 bases fit TRBD1. The ends lost 3 bases at V and 9 bases at J; junction bases unmatched: 14. Germline V lookup: CDR1 SGHVS, CDR2 FQNEAQ. The CDR3 is 17 amino acids. CDR3 in DNA: TGTGCCAGCAGCTTCGTCCCGGGACAGGGGGCGCGGGCTAAAGCTTTCTTT. It translates to CASSFVPGQGARAKAFF.

J is TRBJ2-5 and V is TRBV7-2; no clear D gene. V lost 5 bases and J 2 bases, leaving 15 bases between the germline ends. The CDR3 consists of 15 residues. Germline V gene data show CDR1 as SGHTA and CDR2 as FQGNSA. The CDR3 loop reads CASSLRWLQQETQYF. The CDR3 DNA reads as TGTGCCAGCAGCCTTAGGTGGTTACAGCAAGAGACCCAGTACTTC.

The chain employs TRBV6-5 and TRBJ2-7; 8 bases match TRBD2. The CDR3 covers 14 residues. The J segment lost 1 base and the V segment lost 5 bases, leaving 4 bases of the junction unmatched. CDR1 and CDR2 from the germline V gene are MNHEY and SVGAGI. The CDR3 DNA reads TGTGCCAGCAGTCTGAGCGGGAGATCCTACGAGCAGTACTTC. It yields the protein CASSLSGRSYEQYF.

The chain links TRBV7-2 to TRBJ2-7, with D possibly matching TRBD2 (5 bases). The CDR3 runs to 13 residues. Germline loops: CDR1 SGHTA, CDR2 FQGNSA. V was trimmed by 6 bases and J by 6 bases, leaving 15 bases between them. CDR3 loop: CASSLAGVGEQYF. Here the CDR3 DNA reads TGTGCCAGCAGTCTAGCCGGAGTGGGCGAGCAGTACTTC.

This chain links TRBV2 with TRBJ1-6; D call uncertain. Germline V CDR1 and CDR2: SNHLY, FYNNEI. The CDR3 length is 13 residues. Trimming removed 11 bases from V and 4 bases from J, with 12 bases in between. The CDR3 nucleotides read TGTGCCGAGCGGACCGCTTATAATTCACCCCTCCACTTT. This translates into CAERTAYNSPLHF.

The chain joins TRBV5-1 to TRBJ2-2; the match to TRBD1 covers 11 bases. J lost 7 bases, V lost 1 base, and 24 bases had no gene match. The CDR3 is 22 residues long. CDR1 SGHRS and CDR2 YFSETQ come from the germline V gene. CDR3 amino acids: CASSLILRTGGLLGDPIGELFF. CDR3 sequence (DNA): TGCGCCAGCAGCTTGATCCTCCGGACAGGGGGCTTGTTAGGTGACCCTATCGGGGAGCTGTTTTTT.

The V and J genes are TRBV12-5 and TRBJ1-4, with 11 bases matching TRBD1. V gave up 5 bases and J gave up 7 bases; unmatched junction bases: 3. This CDR3 comprises 14 residues. CDR1 is LGHNT and CDR2 is FRNRAP in the germline V gene. CDR3 DNA: TGTGCTAGTGGTACGGGACAGGGGGGTGAAAAACTGTTTTTT. It translates to CASGTGQGGEKLFF.